Listed here are 29 T cell receptor beta chains from one sample, sequenced in a study of blood T cell repertoires in COVID-19. Generated by immunoSEQ multiplex PCR, the TCRdb table keeps only in-frame clones and is missing some. The repertoire holds hundreds of thousands of clones, with 89% as singletons. What was sequenced was PBMCs or T cells enriched from blood (not recorded which). The receptors originated from a man aged 55 to 70 who had recovered from COVID-19.

The chain employs TRBV6-5 and TRBJ2-7; TRBD1 aligns across 10 bases. The germline V gene has CDR1 MNHEY and CDR2 SVGAGI. There are 15 residues in the CDR3. V was pared by 4 bases and J by 7 bases, with 10 bases of the junction left unmatched. This CDR3 reads CASSSRDRGIEEQYF. For the CDR3, the DNA is TGTGCCAGCAGTTCCCGGGACAGGGGAATAGAAGAGCAGTACTTC.

This clone was observed once. This chain connects TRBV7-2 to TRBJ1-4; possible D gene TRBD1, 5 bases. The germline V and J ends were trimmed by 2 bases and 2 bases, with 12 bases remaining between them. In germline, CDR1 is SGHTA, CDR2 FQGNSA. The CDR3 is 16 residues long. The chain's CDR3 is CASSLLGVSTNEKLFF. DNA of the CDR3: TGTGCCAGCAGCTTACTAGGGGTTTCCACTAATGAAAAACTGTTTTTT.

This sequence joins TRBV19 and TRBJ1-1, with D maybe TRBD1 (6 bases). V was shortened by 2 bases and J by 0 bases, with 13 bases between the two germline ends. Germline V gives CDR1 LNHDA, CDR2 SQIVND (reference sequence). The CDR3 length is 16 residues. The DNA of the CDR3 is TGTGCCAGTAGTATAAAGACAGGCAGGGTGAACACTGAAGCTTTCTTT. It encodes CASSIKTGRVNTEAFF. Looking up the rest from reference TRBV19 and TRBJ1-1 gives the full variable domain: DGGITQSPKYLFRKEGQNVTLSCEQNLNHDAMYWYRQDPGQGLRLIYYSQIVNDFQKGDIAEGYSVSREKKESFPLTVTSAQKNPTAFYLCASSIKTGRVNTEAFFGQGTRLTVV.

The rearrangement joins TRBV5-1 to TRBJ1-1; D possibly corresponds to TRBD1 (6 bases). The CDR3 has 14 residues. Germline CDR1 reads SGHRS; CDR2 reads YFSETQ. Trimming removed 0 bases at V and 3 bases at J, with 9 bases between. This CDR3 reads CASSLERGYTEAFF. The CDR3, as DNA: TGCGCCAGCAGCTTGGAGAGGGGGTACACTGAAGCTTTCTTT.

This chain joins TRBV6-5 and TRBJ1-2; D unresolved. Per the germline V gene, CDR1 is MNHEY and CDR2 is SVGAGI. The V and J ends lost 0 bases and 6 bases respectively, with 11 bases between them. CDR3 length: 14 residues. The CDR3 DNA reads TGTGCCAGCAGTTACTCGACACCTCCCCATGGCTACACCTTC. Amino acids: CASSYSTPPHGYTF.

This chain links TRBV7-2 with TRBJ2-7; TRBD1 is a possible D gene (5 bases). Germline CDR1 and CDR2: SGHTA and FQGNSA. With 3 bases removed from V and 3 bases from J, the gap between germline ends came to 12 bases. This CDR3 contains 14 residues. CDR3 DNA: TGTGCCAGCAGCTTGACGACAGCAGGCTACGAGCAGTACTTC. Its translation: CASSLTTAGYEQYF.

Here the CDR3 DNA reads TGTGCCAGCAGCGTCGACAGATTCAATGAGCAGTTCTTC. Protein sequence: CASSVDRFNEQFF. The rearrangement uses TRBV3-1 (or the pseudogene TRBV3-2) and TRBJ2-1; a weak D match, TRBD1 (5 bases). V lost 5 bases and J 6 bases, leaving 11 bases between the germline ends. The CDR3 totals 13 residues. In germline, CDR1 is LGHDT, CDR2 YNNKEL (reference sequence).

The chain is built from TRBV7-8 and TRBJ2-6, with D perhaps TRBD2 (6 bases). The V gene lost 1 base and the J gene lost 4 bases, with 14 bases spanning the gap. CDR1 is SGHVS and CDR2 is FQNEAQ in the germline V gene. The CDR3 is 17 residues long. This chain's CDR3 is CASSLGFAGTGANVLTF. The CDR3 nucleotides are TGTGCCAGCAGCTTAGGGTTTGCGGGGACCGGGGCCAACGTCCTGACTTTC.

The chain links TRBV29-1 to TRBJ1-2, with D possibly being TRBD1 (5 bases). Deletions cut 4 bases from V and 6 bases from J, with 24 bases between. CDR1 SQVTM and CDR2 ANQGSEA come from the germline V gene. The CDR3 consists of 16 residues. CDR3 sequence reads: CSVAPWATEGINGYTF. In DNA, the CDR3 is TGCAGCGTTGCTCCCTGGGCGACAGAAGGGATTAATGGCTACACCTTC.

The sample holds a few counts of this clone. The CDR3 DNA sequence: TGTGCCAGCAGTTCCCCGCCGGGGAATTCACCCCTCCACTTT. It is translated as CASSSPPGNSPLHF. The chain combines TRBV6-5 with TRBJ1-6; D uncertain. Germline assignment: CDR1 MNHEY and CDR2 SVGAGI. Between the trimmed V and J ends, which lost 4 bases and 7 bases, there was a span of 11 bases. The length of the CDR3 is 14 residues.

The chain combines TRBV11-2 with TRBJ1-2; D is possibly TRBD1 (5 bases). This CDR3 is 15 amino acids long. Germline CDR1 and CDR2: SGHAT and FQNNGV. The V gene lost 5 bases and the J gene lost 4 bases, with 17 bases spanning the gap. The DNA for the CDR3 is TGTGCCAGCAGCCAAACCAGGGTGGTATCCTATGGCTACACCTTC. This sequence encodes CASSQTRVVSYGYTF.

The chain is built from TRBV28 and TRBJ1-1; 8 nucleotides align to TRBD1. Per germline, CDR1 MDHEN and CDR2 SYDVKM. V was clipped by 2 bases and J by 1 base; unmatched bases: 9. This CDR3 has 17 residues. The CDR3 region is CASSLLQGGGWNTEAFF. The CDR3 nucleotides read TGTGCCAGCAGTTTACTACAGGGGGGAGGTTGGAACACTGAAGCTTTCTTT.

The chain couples TRBV6-5 to TRBJ2-7; 7 bases agree with TRBD2. CDR3 length: 12 residues. The V and J ends lost 7 bases and 4 bases, in that order; junction bases with no gene match: 4. CDR1 is MNHEY, CDR2 SVGAGI, per germline. DNA of the CDR3: TGTGCCAGCACTAGCGGCGGGTACGAGCAGTACTTC. Protein: CASTSGGYEQYF.

V and J are TRBV18 and TRBJ2-7; 10 bases are a match to TRBD1. CDR1 and CDR2 (germline): KGHSH, LQKENI. V shed 5 bases, J shed 7 bases, and the junction held 8 bases outside the gene matches. The CDR3 contains 14 residues. CDR3 DNA: TGTGCCAGCTCAGACGGGACAGGGGAGAGGGAGCAGTACTTC. Its translation: CASSDGTGEREQYF.

The chain has TRBV5-4 and TRBJ2-6; TRBD1 is a possible D gene (5 bases). Trimming pared 2 bases from V and 2 bases from J, leaving 8 bases between. CDR3 length: 15 residues. CDR1 SGHNT and CDR2 YYREEE come from the germline V gene (reference sequence). CDR3 sequence (DNA): TGTGCCAGCAGCTTTGGGGCGCCTGGGGCCAACGTCCTGACTTTC. Protein: CASSFGAPGANVLTF. Together with reference TRBV5-4 and TRBJ2-6, the CDR3 gives the full variable domain: ETGVTQSPTHLIKTRGQQVTLRCSSQSGHNTVSWYQQALGQGPQFIFQYYREEENGRGNFPPRFSGLQFPNYSSELNVNALELDDSALYLCASSFGAPGANVLTFGAGSRLTVL.

The chain joins TRBV5-4 to TRBJ2-1; 7 bases are shared with TRBD2. The CDR3 length is 18 residues. V shed 3 bases, J shed 3 bases, and the junction held 15 bases outside the gene matches. Germline V gives CDR1 SGHNT, CDR2 YYREEE (reference sequence). CDR3 residues: CASSWGGSVALNYNEQFF. CDR3 DNA: TGTGCCAGCAGCTGGGGCGGGAGCGTCGCCCTGAACTACAATGAGCAGTTCTTC.

This clone is large (0.1 to 1%). J is TRBJ1-5 and V is TRBV7-9, with 8 bases lining up with TRBD1. CDR1 and CDR2 (germline): SEHNR, FQNEAQ (reference sequence). The ends lost 2 bases at V and 3 bases at J; junction bases unmatched: 6. The CDR3 loop spans 16 amino acids. CDR3 sequence (DNA): TGTGCCAGCAGCTTACGCGCAGGGGGCGTCAATCAGCCCCAGCATTTT. Its translation: CASSLRAGGVNQPQHF.

The sample holds one count of this clone. The chain joins TRBV19 to TRBJ2-5; 10 bases line up with TRBD2. The CDR3 runs 16 residues. Germline V gives CDR1 LNHDA, CDR2 SQIVND (reference sequence). With V trimmed by 3 bases and J by 5 bases, 9 bases remained unmatched. CDR3 in amino acids: CASSMWSSGSGETQYF. The CDR3 nucleotides are TGTGCCAGTAGTATGTGGTCTAGCGGGAGTGGTGAGACCCAGTACTTC.

This chain connects TRBV5-1 to TRBJ2-3; 9 nucleotides align to TRBD1. The germline V gene encodes CDR1 SGHRS and CDR2 YFSETQ. The CDR3 loop spans 14 amino acids. J gave up 6 bases and V 4 bases, and 6 bases lay outside the gene matches. The CDR3 nucleotides read TGCGCCAGCAGCCGGGACAGGGCGCCGGATACGCAGTATTTT. As protein: CASSRDRAPDTQYF.

This chain links TRBV28 with TRBJ2-1, with 10 bases aligning to TRBD2. The CDR3 contains 19 residues. The junction had 17 bases not matched to a gene; V was cut back by 7 bases and J by 2 bases. The germline V gene has CDR1 MDHEN and CDR2 SYDVKM. CDR3 in amino acids: CASTLRPSGRFFAYNEQFF. CDR3 coding DNA: TGTGCCAGCACATTACGTCCTAGCGGGAGATTTTTCGCCTACAATGAGCAGTTCTTC. The variable domain in full, completed from reference TRBV28 and TRBJ2-1, reads DVKVTQSSRYLVKRTGEKVFLECVQDMDHENMFWYRQDPGLGLRLIYFSYDVKMKEKGDIPEGYSVSREKKERFSLILESASTNQTSMYLCASTLRPSGRFFAYNEQFFGPGTRLTVL.

This rearrangement joins TRBV21-1 to TRBJ2-5; TRBD2 is the table's D call and was not checked against the DNA. TRBV21-1 is a pseudogene locus. The CDR3 totals 18 residues. Here the CDR3 reads CASSTPSEVGGHQETQYF. CDR3 nucleotides: TGTGCCAGCAGCACCCCAAGTGAGGTAGGAGGGCACCAAGAGACCCAGTACTTC.

The genes are TRBV19 and TRBJ1-2; TRBD1 might be the D (5 bases). Between the trimmed V and J ends, which lost 4 bases and 2 bases, there was a span of 14 bases. Germline V gene lookup returns CDR1 LNHDA and CDR2 SQIVND (reference sequence). The length of the CDR3 is 15 residues. The CDR3 region has the DNA TGTGCCAGTAGTACCCGTCAGGGTGGGAACTATGGCTACACCTTC. As protein: CASSTRQGGNYGYTF.

The chain joins TRBV28 to TRBJ2-1; the D is unclear. V lost 6 bases to trimming and J lost 4 bases, with 10 bases between them. The CDR3 is 13 residues long. CDR1 MDHEN and CDR2 SYDVKM come from the germline V gene. DNA of the CDR3: TGTGCCAGCAGGCCCGACAAATACAATGAGCAGTTCTTC. Protein: CASRPDKYNEQFF. Full variable domain (missing parts from reference TRBV28 and TRBJ2-1): DVKVTQSSRYLVKRTGEKVFLECVQDMDHENMFWYRQDPGLGLRLIYFSYDVKMKEKGDIPEGYSVSREKKERFSLILESASTNQTSMYLCASRPDKYNEQFFGPGTRLTVL.

The chain has TRBV3-1 (or the pseudogene TRBV3-2) and TRBJ2-5, with 9 bases lining up with TRBD2. Trimming at V came to 0 bases and at J to 3 bases, leaving 5 bases not matched to a gene. The CDR3 spans 16 residues. The germline V gene has CDR1 LGHDT and CDR2 YNNKEL (reference sequence). The CDR3 here is CASSQDPIAGEETQYF. For the CDR3, the DNA is TGTGCCAGCAGCCAAGATCCAATAGCGGGAGAAGAGACCCAGTACTTC.

V gene TRBV18 combines with J gene TRBJ2-7; 10 bases map to TRBD1. V was clipped by 3 bases and J by 4 bases; unmatched bases: 3. CDR1 and CDR2 (germline): KGHSH, LQKENI. The CDR3 sequence is 14 residues long. CDR3 DNA: TGTGCCAGCTCACCGGGACAGGGGACTTACGAGCAGTACTTC. It encodes CASSPGQGTYEQYF. Based on the CDR3 plus reference TRBV18 and TRBJ2-7, the full variable domain is NAGVMQNPRHLVRRRGQEARLRCSPMKGHSHVYWYRQLPEEGLKFMVYLQKENIIDESGMPKERFSAEFPKEGPSILRIQQVVRGDSAAYFCASSPGQGTYEQYFGPGTRLTVT.

The chain combines TRBV5-1 with TRBJ2-5, with 9 bases matching TRBD2. The CDR3 sequence is 15 residues long. From germline, CDR1 is SGHRS and CDR2 YFSETQ. V gave up 0 bases and J gave up 4 bases; unmatched junction bases: 4. The CDR3 reads CASSLATSGLETQYF. The CDR3 DNA reads as TGCGCCAGCAGCTTGGCGACTAGCGGCCTAGAGACCCAGTACTTC.

The chain recombines TRBV6-6 with TRBJ2-1; D is uncertain. The length of the CDR3 is 15 residues. Germline V gene data show CDR1 as MNHNY and CDR2 as SVGAGI (reference sequence). Trimming took off 4 bases at V and 0 bases at J, with 10 bases between the two ends. This CDR3 is CASSSPRSSYNEQFF. DNA for the CDR3: TGTGCCAGCAGTTCCCCTCGTAGCTCCTACAATGAGCAGTTCTTC.

V gene TRBV4-1 combines with J gene TRBJ2-1, with TRBD2 identical over 10 bases. The CDR3 runs 15 residues. V gave up 7 bases and J gave up 9 bases; unmatched junction bases: 12. Germline-derived CDR1 and CDR2 are MGHRA and YSYEKL. CDR3 DNA sequence: TGCGCCAGCACCCGCGGGGGCCTAGCGGGAGCTGAGCAGTTCTTC. Its translation is CASTRGGLAGAEQFF.

The V gene is TRBV7-6, the J gene TRBJ1-6; D possibly corresponds to TRBD1 (5 bases). V was pared by 1 base and J by 6 bases, with 10 bases between. Germline CDR1 is SGHVS and CDR2 is FNYEAQ. The CDR3 totals 15 residues. The CDR3, as DNA: TGTGCCAGCAGCTTAGATCCAGGGCCTAATTCACCCCTCCACTTT. Translating it yields CASSLDPGPNSPLHF.